One sample yielded the 32 T cell receptor beta chains listed below, sequenced in a study of Ad26.COV2.S vaccination and SARS-CoV-2 variants. Treatment in this sample: some 20 received Ad26.COV2.S at low or high dose, single or two shots; about 5 received placebo; per-sample allocation not given. The samples date from day 63 after the first vaccine or placebo injection. Method: immunoSEQ multiplex PCR; TCRdb's copy keeps in-frame clones and lacks some. Among around 320,000 clones listed, about 82% were seen once. The sample here was peripheral blood, taken in a trial of Ad26.COV2.S vaccine versus placebo. These receptors all come from a person aged 18-65 years who received the Ad26.COV2.S COVID-19 vaccine or a placebo.

The chain couples TRBV5-1 to TRBJ2-3, with a possible D match to TRBD1 (5 bases). Germline V gene data show CDR1 as SGHRS and CDR2 as YFSETQ. With 1 base removed from V and 2 bases from J, the gap between germline ends came to 11 bases. There are 15 residues in the CDR3. The CDR3 is CASSLWGTTTDTQYF. The CDR3, as DNA: TGCGCCAGCAGCTTGTGGGGCACCACCACAGATACGCAGTATTTT. The entire variable domain, with the rest obtained from reference TRBV5-1 and TRBJ2-3, is as follows: KAGVTQTPRYLIKTRGQQVTLSCSPISGHRSVSWYQQTPGQGLQFLFEYFSETQRNKGNFPGRFSGRQFSNSRSEMNVSTLELGDSALYLCASSLWGTTTDTQYFGPGTRLTVL.

The gene calls are TRBV10-3 and TRBJ1-5; no clear D gene. This CDR3 region has 14 residues. The V gene lost 6 bases and the J gene lost 0 bases, with 9 bases spanning the gap. The germline gives CDR1 ENHRY, CDR2 SYGVKD. The CDR3 DNA reads TGTGCCATCAGGTCGCAGTATAGCAATCAGCCCCAGCATTTT. This translates into CAIRSQYSNQPQHF.

The CDR3 spells CASSLGGRGGNGYTF. CDR3 sequence (DNA): TGTGCCAGCAGCTTGGGTGGGAGGGGTGGCAATGGCTACACCTTC. The chain joins TRBV5-6 to TRBJ1-2; D perhaps matches TRBD1 (5 bases). Germline V lookup: CDR1 SGHDT, CDR2 YYEEEE. The ends were cut back, 0 bases at V and 6 bases at J, with 15 bases in the middle. The CDR3 runs to 15 residues.

V and J are TRBV28 and TRBJ1-1; no reliable D call. V was shortened by 7 bases and J by 7 bases, with 10 bases between the two germline ends. Germline V CDR1 and CDR2: MDHEN, SYDVKM. This CDR3 is 11 amino acids long. CDR3 in DNA: TGTGCCAGCACCTGGACGGGTGAAGCTTTCTTT. This sequence encodes CASTWTGEAFF.

This clone was counted a few times. V is TRBV10-1 and J is TRBJ2-1; D not certain. The length of the CDR3 is 16 residues. CDR1 WNHNN and CDR2 SYGVQD come from the germline V gene (reference sequence). V lost 3 bases to trimming and J lost 8 bases, with 20 bases between them. CDR3 sequence: CASSEWAAPSPDEQFF. As DNA, the CDR3 is TGCGCCAGCAGTGAATGGGCGGCCCCCTCTCCTGATGAGCAGTTCTTC.

To note about this clone: Distinct nucleotide sequences in the sample also encode this CDR3. The gene calls are TRBV28 and TRBJ2-7; D is unclear. The germline CDR1 and CDR2 sequences are MDHEN and SYDVKM. V lost 2 bases to trimming and J lost 4 bases, with 3 bases between them. This CDR3 contains 11 residues. This chain's CDR3 is CASSLGYEQYF. The CDR3 coding sequence is TGTGCCAGCAGTTTAGGGTACGAGCAGTACTTC.

The V call is TRBV28, the J call TRBJ1-2; D is uncertain. The germline V gene has CDR1 MDHEN and CDR2 SYDVKM. The length of the CDR3 is 12 residues. The V gene lost 7 bases and the J gene lost 4 bases, with 10 bases spanning the gap. The CDR3 bases are TGTGCCAGCATAAAGGGCTCCTATGGCTACACCTTC. Translated, it gives CASIKGSYGYTF.

The chain uses TRBV2 and TRBJ1-5; D ambiguous. Trimming took 7 bases from V and 3 from J, leaving 7 bases between them. This CDR3 is 12 amino acids long. Looked up from germline, CDR1 is SNHLY and CDR2 is FYNNEI. The DNA for the CDR3 is TGTGCCAGCAAGAGATCCAATCAGCCCCAGCATTTT. Its protein is CASKRSNQPQHF. Using reference TRBV2 and TRBJ1-5 for the parts outside the CDR3, the full variable domain is EPEVTQTPSHQVTQMGQEVILRCVPISNHLYFYWYRQILGQKVEFLVSFYNNEISEKSEIFDDQFSVERPDGSNFTLKIRSTKLEDSAMYFCASKRSNQPQHFGDGTRLSIL.

The chain links TRBV5-1 to TRBJ2-7; 10 bases align to TRBD1. This CDR3 is 15 amino acids long. Germline V gene lookup returns CDR1 SGHRS and CDR2 YFSETQ. The J segment lost 3 bases and the V segment lost 4 bases, leaving 7 bases of the junction unmatched. The CDR3 region has the DNA TGCGCCAGCAGCACCGGACAGGGGGTGGTCTACGAGCAGTACTTC. This encodes CASSTGQGVVYEQYF.

This clone is a singleton in its sample. The rearrangement joins TRBV3-1 (or the pseudogene TRBV3-2) to TRBJ1-2; 7 bases align to TRBD1. Per germline, CDR1 LGHDT and CDR2 YNNKEL (reference sequence). The J segment lost 8 bases and the V segment lost 4 bases, leaving 7 bases of the junction unmatched. The CDR3 spans 13 residues. CDR3 loop: CASSPTQGSGYTF. CDR3 bases: TGTGCCAGCAGCCCAACACAGGGGAGCGGCTACACCTTC.

This clone occurred a few times. The chain recombines TRBV19 with TRBJ2-1; the match to TRBD2 covers 12 bases. The CDR3 length is 15 residues. Germline loops: CDR1 LNHDA, CDR2 SQIVND (reference sequence). V was clipped by 3 bases and J by 7 bases; unmatched bases: 4. This CDR3 is CASSMTSGGPNEQFF. The DNA of the CDR3 is TGTGCCAGTAGTATGACTAGCGGGGGTCCGAATGAGCAGTTCTTC. The entire variable domain, with the rest obtained from reference TRBV19 and TRBJ2-1, is as follows: DGGITQSPKYLFRKEGQNVTLSCEQNLNHDAMYWYRQDPGQGLRLIYYSQIVNDFQKGDIAEGYSVSREKKESFPLTVTSAQKNPTAFYLCASSMTSGGPNEQFFGPGTRLTVL.

This clone was seen just once. J is TRBJ2-2 and V is TRBV5-1; D tentatively fits TRBD1 or TRBD2 (5 bases each). Germline V gene lookup returns CDR1 SGHRS and CDR2 YFSETQ. The CDR3 has 13 amino acids. Trimming removed 7 bases from V and 6 bases from J, with 13 bases in between. In DNA, the CDR3 is TGCGCCAGCCGGGACGTAGTAGCCGGGGAGCTGTTTTTT. As protein: CASRDVVAGELFF.

The CDR3 region is CASSKGTRRHEQYF. In DNA, the CDR3 is TGTGCCAGCAGCAAAGGGACTCGGCGACACGAGCAGTACTTC. This sequence joins TRBV5-4 and TRBJ2-7; possible D gene TRBD2, 6 bases. The V gene's germline CDR1 is SGHNT and CDR2 YYREEE (reference sequence). CDR3 size: 14 residues. Trimming pared 4 bases from V and 5 bases from J, leaving 16 bases between.

The chain is built from TRBV5-1 and TRBJ2-7; 7 positions match TRBD2. Germline loops: CDR1 SGHRS, CDR2 YFSETQ. The CDR3 consists of 15 residues. With V trimmed by 4 bases and J by 6 bases, 13 bases remained unmatched. The CDR3 region has the DNA TGCGCCAGCAGCACCCAGGGAAGGGAGGGACGCGAGCAGTACTTC. Its protein product is CASSTQGREGREQYF.

In its sample, this clone was seen a few times. This chain links TRBV19 with TRBJ1-5; D is unclear. The germline CDR1 and CDR2 sequences are LNHDA and SQIVND (reference sequence). CDR3 length equals 16 residues. The V and J ends lost 5 bases and 0 bases respectively, with 14 bases between them. The chain's CDR3 is CASSPFGVYSNQPQHF. The CDR3 DNA is TGTGCCAGTAGTCCCTTCGGGGTGTATAGCAATCAGCCCCAGCATTTT.

This clone was observed a few times. The V and J genes are TRBV6-1 and TRBJ1-3; no definite D call. Germline V gene data show CDR1 as MNHNS and CDR2 as SASEGT. This CDR3 comprises 14 residues. V gave up 3 bases and J gave up 7 bases, with 13 bases separating them. CDR3 nucleotide sequence: TGTGCCAGCAGTGATAACCGCCTCGGGAACACCATATATTTT. It yields the protein CASSDNRLGNTIYF.

The chain is built from TRBV5-5 and TRBJ1-1; 9 bases map to TRBD1. There are 14 residues in the CDR3. The germline V gene encodes CDR1 SGHKS and CDR2 YYEKEE (reference sequence). The V gene end was trimmed by 5 bases and the J gene end by 5 bases; junction bases not matched to a gene: 7. The CDR3 nucleotides read TGTGCCAGCAGGTCGACAGGGGGAAGGACTGAAGCTTTCTTT. It yields the protein CASRSTGGRTEAFF.

The gene calls are TRBV19 and TRBJ2-2; 7 bases match TRBD2. Losses at the gene ends were 5 bases for V and 2 bases for J; bases not matched to a gene: 14. The V gene's germline CDR1 is LNHDA and CDR2 SQIVND (reference sequence). The CDR3 loop spans 18 amino acids. CDR3 nucleotide sequence: TGTGCCAGTAGTCCCGGGGGGATAGCGCATTTCAACACCGGGGAGCTGTTTTTT. Translation: CASSPGGIAHFNTGELFF.

The chain uses TRBV28 and TRBJ2-3, with D unclear. The CDR3 has 12 residues. The germline V and J ends were trimmed by 6 bases and 0 bases, with 4 bases remaining between them. Per germline, CDR1 MDHEN and CDR2 SYDVKM. The CDR3, as DNA: TGTGCCAGCAGGCGGAGCACAGATACGCAGTATTTT. Protein product: CASRRSTDTQYF.

The chain couples TRBV11-3 to TRBJ1-2; a weak D match, TRBD1 (5 bases). Trimming took off 4 bases at V and 7 bases at J, with 16 bases between the two ends. The CDR3 contains 14 residues. The V gene's germline CDR1 is SGHNT and CDR2 YENEEA. This CDR3 is CASSSDDSGSGYTF. CDR3 nucleotides: TGTGCCAGCAGCTCGGACGACTCAGGGAGTGGCTACACCTTC.

The J gene is TRBJ2-1, the V gene TRBV25-1; tentatively, D is TRBD2 (5 bases). CDR1 is MGHDK and CDR2 is SYGVNS in the germline V gene. This CDR3 comprises 15 residues. The ends were cut back, 6 bases at V and 5 bases at J, with 17 bases in the middle. The CDR3 nucleotides are TGTGCCAGCAGGCCCCTCGAACCCGGGAACAATGAGCAGTTCTTC. Amino acids: CASRPLEPGNNEQFF. Supplemented by reference TRBV25-1 and TRBJ2-1, the full variable domain reads EADIYQTPRYLVIGTGKKITLECSQTMGHDKMYWYQQDPGMELHLIHYSYGVNSTEKGDLSSESTVSRIRTEHFPLTLESARPSHTSQYLCASRPLEPGNNEQFFGPGTRLTVL.

This chain connects TRBV2 to TRBJ2-3; TRBD2 matches 7 bases. V gave up 7 bases and J gave up 2 bases; unmatched junction bases: 6. CDR3 size: 14 residues. Germline V gene lookup returns CDR1 SNHLY and CDR2 FYNNEI. The chain's CDR3 is CASILAENTDTQYF. The CDR3 DNA reads TGTGCCAGCATTCTAGCGGAAAACACAGATACGCAGTATTTT.

This rearrangement joins TRBV18 to TRBJ2-5, with D possibly being TRBD1 (5 bases). CDR3 length equals 14 residues. V lost 5 bases, J lost 5 bases, and 15 bases lay in between. Germline V gene sequence: CDR1 KGHSH, CDR2 LQKENI. This CDR3 reads CASSLQTVWETQYF. The CDR3 bases are TGTGCCAGCTCATTACAGACAGTTTGGGAGACCCAGTACTTC.

This chain uses TRBV14 with TRBJ1-1; 7 positions agree with TRBD1. Germline CDR1 is SGHDN and CDR2 is FVKESK. CDR3 length: 20 amino acids. V shed 1 base, J shed 0 bases, and the junction held 17 bases outside the gene matches. CDR3 coding DNA: TGTGCCAGCAGCCAAGCCGAAATCTACTGGGACAGTTCCTTGAACACTGAAGCTTTCTTT. Protein: CASSQAEIYWDSSLNTEAFF.

The chain links TRBV28 to TRBJ1-3; D gene uncertain. In germline, CDR1 is MDHEN, CDR2 SYDVKM. The CDR3 extends over 16 amino acids. Trimming left V 6 bases short and J 4 bases short, with 19 bases between. CDR3 residues: CASSQSPRGFGNTIYF. CDR3 sequence (DNA): TGTGCCAGCAGCCAATCTCCCCGGGGATTCGGAAACACCATATATTTT.

The chain recombines TRBV2 with TRBJ1-6; 8 nucleotides agree with TRBD1. The J segment lost 0 bases and the V segment lost 8 bases, leaving 9 bases of the junction unmatched. The germline V gene has CDR1 SNHLY and CDR2 FYNNEI. The CDR3 totals 17 residues. The CDR3 loop reads CASQQGQASSYNSPLHF. CDR3 sequence (DNA): TGTGCCAGCCAGCAGGGACAGGCAAGCTCCTATAATTCACCCCTCCACTTT.

The gene calls are TRBV7-9 and TRBJ2-3; D not resolved. Germline V gives CDR1 SEHNR, CDR2 FQNEAQ (reference sequence). The CDR3 consists of 12 residues. Trimming stripped 5 bases from V and 6 bases from J, with 9 bases between. The CDR3 coding sequence is TGTGCCAGCAGCAGCGAAAGCGATACGCAGTATTTT. Its protein is CASSSESDTQYF.

J is TRBJ1-2 and V is TRBV30; tentative D call: TRBD1 (6 bases). CDR3 length: 13 residues. Deletions cut 4 bases from V and 1 base from J, with 10 bases between. Germline CDR1 reads GTSNPN; CDR2 reads SVGIG (reference sequence). CDR3 DNA sequence: TGTGCCTGGACCGACAGGAGTAACTATGGCTACACCTTC. It is translated as CAWTDRSNYGYTF.

The genes are TRBV29-1 and TRBJ1-1; 7 positions match TRBD1. This CDR3 region has 12 residues. V lost 6 bases and J lost 3; bases outside the gene matches: 4. In germline, CDR1 is SQVTM, CDR2 ANQGSEA. CDR3 DNA sequence: TGCAGCGTCGGGACAGAATACACTGAAGCTTTCTTT. Protein sequence: CSVGTEYTEAFF.

The V gene is TRBV19, the J gene TRBJ2-7; D not certain. Germline V lookup: CDR1 LNHDA, CDR2 SQIVND (reference sequence). The CDR3 extends over 12 amino acids. V lost 5 bases, J lost 6 bases, and 11 bases lay in between. The CDR3 DNA reads as TGTGCCAGTAGTTCGCAGACTGCCGAGCAGTACTTC. This codes for CASSSQTAEQYF.

The chain has TRBV5-4 and TRBJ1-4, with D possibly being TRBD1 (5 bases). This CDR3 comprises 13 residues. The V and J ends lost 4 bases and 7 bases respectively, with 11 bases between them. The V gene's germline CDR1 is SGHNT and CDR2 YYREEE (reference sequence). The CDR3 DNA follows: TGTGCCAGCAGCATCCGGGACGCTGAAAAACTGTTTTTT. Protein: CASSIRDAEKLFF.

This chain joins TRBV5-6 and TRBJ2-5, with D uncertain. The V and J ends lost 4 bases and 1 base respectively, with 23 bases between them. Germline CDR1 reads SGHDT; CDR2 reads YYEEEE. The length of the CDR3 is 18 residues. CDR3 sequence (DNA): TGTGCCAGCAGCCTACGTTCATGGCAGTACTTGAGCCAAGAGACCCAGTACTTC. The encoded protein is CASSLRSWQYLSQETQYF.